Shown below are 26 T cell receptor beta chains from a single sample sequenced in a study of blood T cell repertoires in COVID-19. Only in-frame clones appear in the TCRdb table, and some are missing; sequencing was by immunoSEQ multiplex PCR. The sample includes 380,000 or so clones, 89% of them seen just once. Sequenced input: peripheral blood. The receptors come from a man in his forties with acute or convalescent COVID-19.

The V and J genes are TRBV27 and TRBJ2-2; D uncertain. V lost 1 base and J lost 3, with 6 bases in between. Germline CDR1 MNHEY, CDR2 SMNVEV (reference sequence). The CDR3 is 14 amino acids. DNA of the CDR3: TGTGCCAGCAGTTTATATAGCTACACCGGGGAGCTGTTTTTT. This sequence encodes CASSLYSYTGELFF.

The chain joins TRBV28 to TRBJ1-4; TRBD1 aligns across 9 bases. V trimming: 3 bases; J trimming: 7 bases; junction bases outside the gene matches: 6. This CDR3 is built from 15 residues. The germline V gene encodes CDR1 MDHEN and CDR2 SYDVKM. DNA for the CDR3: TGTGCCAGCAGTTTGTGGACAGGGGCAGGTGAAAAACTGTTTTTT. Translation gives CASSLWTGAGEKLFF.

This clone was seen a single time. V usage is TRBV6-1 and J usage is TRBJ2-7; TRBD1 aligns across 8 bases. The J segment lost 5 bases and the V segment lost 3 bases, leaving 9 bases of the junction unmatched. The CDR3 consists of 15 residues. Germline CDR1 is MNHNS and CDR2 is SASEGT. The CDR3 region has the DNA TGTGCCAGCAGTGATCGAGACAGGGGAGCAGACGAGCAGTACTTC. Amino acid sequence: CASSDRDRGADEQYF.

The chain uses TRBV5-1 and TRBJ2-1; a weak D match, TRBD2 (6 bases). Trimming shortened V by 4 bases and J by 8 bases, and 19 bases separated the two germline ends. CDR3 size: 15 residues. Germline lookup yields CDR1 SGHRS and CDR2 YFSETQ. The CDR3, as DNA: TGCGCCAGCAGCAATTCTGGCGGAGGGCACCATGAGCAGTTCTTC. Amino acids: CASSNSGGGHHEQFF. Drawing the rest from reference TRBV5-1 and TRBJ2-1, the complete variable domain is KAGVTQTPRYLIKTRGQQVTLSCSPISGHRSVSWYQQTPGQGLQFLFEYFSETQRNKGNFPGRFSGRQFSNSRSEMNVSTLELGDSALYLCASSNSGGGHHEQFFGPGTRLTVL.

The chain joins TRBV10-1 to TRBJ1-2; D is perhaps TRBD1 (6 bases). The CDR3 extends over 12 amino acids. The V gene lost 4 bases and the J gene lost 4 bases, with 7 bases spanning the gap. CDR1 and CDR2 (germline): WNHNN, SYGVQD (reference sequence). The CDR3 is CASSGTVYGYTF. CDR3 in DNA: TGCGCCAGCAGTGGGACAGTCTATGGCTACACCTTC.

The rearrangement links TRBV20-1 to TRBJ2-7, with 8 positions matching TRBD1. CDR3 length equals 14 residues. Germline lookup yields CDR1 DFQATT and CDR2 SNEGSKA (reference sequence). Unmatched junction bases numbered 10, after V lost 3 bases and J lost 6 bases. The CDR3 spells CSASKGQGYGEQYF. DNA of the CDR3: TGCAGTGCTAGTAAAGGACAGGGTTACGGCGAGCAGTACTTC.

This clone turned up a few times. The J gene is TRBJ1-2, the V gene TRBV29-1, with 9 bases matching TRBD1. Germline-derived CDR1 and CDR2 are SQVTM and ANQGSEA. Trimming removed 4 bases from V and 7 bases from J; junction bases left unmatched: 13. The CDR3 loop spans 15 amino acids. CDR3: CSVGTRTGGRGGYTF. Here the CDR3 DNA reads TGCAGCGTTGGAACTCGAACAGGGGGCCGGGGTGGCTACACCTTC.

V and J are TRBV29-1 and TRBJ1-2, with a weak D call TRBD1 (6 bases). The CDR3 loop spans 15 amino acids. Between the trimmed V and J ends, which lost 5 bases and 8 bases, there was a span of 24 bases. Germline CDR1 SQVTM, CDR2 ANQGSEA. CDR3 sequence: CSVPEEGHVASGYTF. The DNA of the CDR3 is TGCAGCGTTCCTGAAGAGGGACATGTAGCCAGCGGCTACACCTTC.

V is TRBV27 and J is TRBJ2-7; D remains unclear. Germline CDR1 reads MNHEY; CDR2 reads SMNVEV (reference sequence). Trimming shortened V by 1 base and J by 5 bases, and 18 bases separated the two germline ends. CDR3 length: 16 residues. CDR3 coding DNA: TGTGCCAGCAGTTTATTTTTTCCCCCACCTCAGGACGAGCAGTACTTC. It translates to CASSLFFPPPQDEQYF.

The chain combines TRBV5-4 with TRBJ2-2; D call uncertain. Germline V gene lookup returns CDR1 SGHNT and CDR2 YYREEE (reference sequence). The CDR3 loop spans 15 amino acids. V was trimmed by 0 bases and J by 2 bases, leaving 8 bases between them. The CDR3, as DNA: TGTGCCAGCAGCTTGGGTTATACTAACACCGGGGAGCTGTTTTTT. It is translated as CASSLGYTNTGELFF.

The chain uses TRBV28 and TRBJ1-5; D is ambiguous. The germline V and J ends were trimmed by 4 bases and 0 bases, with 13 bases remaining between them. This CDR3 region has 16 residues. CDR1 is MDHEN, CDR2 SYDVKM, per germline. As DNA, the CDR3 is TGTGCCAGCAGTTCTCCCCGGGATTATAGCAATCAGCCCCAGCATTTT. This encodes CASSSPRDYSNQPQHF.

The genes are TRBV29-1 and TRBJ1-2; D remains ambiguous. Germline V lookup: CDR1 SQVTM, CDR2 ANQGSEA. V lost 4 bases to trimming and J lost 4 bases, with 7 bases between them. CDR3 length: 11 amino acids. In nucleotides, the CDR3 is TGCAGCGTTGTAGCCAGCTATGGCTACACCTTC. Translated, it gives CSVVASYGYTF.

The genes are TRBV28 and TRBJ2-7, with D possibly TRBD1 on 5 matching bases. V lost 6 bases, J lost 2 bases, and 8 bases lay in between. Germline CDR1 is MDHEN and CDR2 is SYDVKM. There are 12 residues in the CDR3. CDR3 residues: CASRTAPYEQYF. The CDR3 coding sequence is TGTGCCAGCAGGACAGCACCCTACGAGCAGTACTTC.

This clone is a singleton in its sample. The chain recombines TRBV30 with TRBJ2-7; 11 nucleotides line up with TRBD1. The ends lost 0 bases at V and 4 bases at J; junction bases unmatched: 8. Germline values: CDR1 GTSNPN, CDR2 SVGIG (reference sequence). The CDR3 sequence is 16 residues long. The CDR3 region has the DNA TGTGCCTGGAGTGTACCCCGGACAGGGGGCTATTACGAGCAGTACTTC. Residues: CAWSVPRTGGYYEQYF.

The chain links TRBV28 to TRBJ2-7; 9 bases agree with TRBD1. CDR1 is MDHEN, CDR2 SYDVKM, per germline. J lost 3 bases, V lost 5 bases, and 8 bases had no gene match. This CDR3 region has 15 residues. Here the CDR3 reads CASSPRGQGHYEQYF. The CDR3 DNA sequence: TGTGCCAGCAGTCCAAGGGGACAGGGTCACTACGAGCAGTACTTC. Supplemented by reference TRBV28 and TRBJ2-7, the full variable domain reads DVKVTQSSRYLVKRTGEKVFLECVQDMDHENMFWYRQDPGLGLRLIYFSYDVKMKEKGDIPEGYSVSREKKERFSLILESASTNQTSMYLCASSPRGQGHYEQYFGPGTRLTVT.

The V gene is TRBV27, the J gene TRBJ1-5; 8 nucleotides match TRBD1. Germline CDR1 is MNHEY and CDR2 is SMNVEV (reference sequence). With 6 bases clipped from V and 4 bases from J, the junction kept 2 bases outside the gene matches. The CDR3 is 13 amino acids. Here the CDR3 reads CASRDRGNQPQHF. CDR3 DNA sequence: TGTGCCAGCAGAGACAGGGGTAATCAGCCCCAGCATTTT.

The chain combines TRBV28 with TRBJ2-5; TRBD1 might be the D (7 bases). V gave up 5 bases and J gave up 5 bases, with 18 bases separating them. CDR3 length equals 15 residues. Germline V lookup: CDR1 MDHEN, CDR2 SYDVKM. The CDR3 spells CASSPPQGGGETQYF. CDR3 DNA sequence: TGTGCCAGCAGTCCCCCGCAGGGGGGTGGGGAGACCCAGTACTTC.

J is TRBJ1-1 and V is TRBV4-3; 8 positions agree with TRBD1. Germline V gene lookup returns CDR1 LGHNA and CDR2 YSLEER. This CDR3 is 15 amino acids long. Trimming at V came to 4 bases and at J to 5 bases, leaving 9 bases not matched to a gene. The CDR3 here is CASSRGQGMGTEAFF. CDR3 DNA sequence: TGCGCCAGCAGCCGAGGACAGGGAATGGGGACTGAAGCTTTCTTT.

V and J are TRBV3-1 (or the pseudogene TRBV3-2) and TRBJ1-3; tentative D call: TRBD1 (5 bases). CDR1 LGHDT and CDR2 YNNKEL come from the germline V gene (reference sequence). Trimming removed 0 bases from V and 10 bases from J, with 13 bases in between. The CDR3 has 14 amino acids. The CDR3 region has the DNA TGTGCCAGCAGCCAAGATTGGCAGGGTAGGACCATATATTTT. Its protein is CASSQDWQGRTIYF.

The chain combines TRBV18 with TRBJ1-1; a weak D match, TRBD1 (6 bases). Germline V CDR1 and CDR2: KGHSH, LQKENI. CDR3 length: 14 residues. Deletions cut 4 bases from V and 3 bases from J, with 12 bases between. CDR3 sequence reads: CASSRSGGHTEAFF. CDR3 DNA sequence: TGTGCCAGCTCACGTTCGGGGGGGCACACTGAAGCTTTCTTT.

The chain uses TRBV5-1 and TRBJ2-1; maybe TRBD2 (6 bases). This CDR3 has 15 residues. Germline V gene lookup returns CDR1 SGHRS and CDR2 YFSETQ. Trimming left V 4 bases short and J 6 bases short, with 17 bases between. The CDR3 DNA reads as TGCGCCAGCAGCCGACTTCCCCGGGACTCCAATGAGCAGTTCTTC. Its protein is CASSRLPRDSNEQFF.

The chain employs TRBV9 and TRBJ2-2; no reliable D call. CDR3 size: 12 residues. The germline V and J ends were trimmed by 6 bases and 7 bases, with 10 bases remaining between them. Germline CDR1 reads SGDLS; CDR2 reads YYNGEE. The CDR3 region is CASTLNGGELFF. DNA of the CDR3: TGTGCCAGCACCCTAAATGGCGGGGAGCTGTTTTTT.

The chain uses TRBV19 and TRBJ1-2; a possible D gene is TRBD1 (6 bases). Trimming cost V 5 bases and J 2 bases, with 15 bases left between them. This CDR3 is 15 amino acids long. The germline V gene has CDR1 LNHDA and CDR2 SQIVND (reference sequence). CDR3 sequence (DNA): TGTGCCAGTAGTGAACAGGGTAGGAGGAACTATGGCTACACCTTC. It yields the protein CASSEQGRRNYGYTF.

The V and J genes are TRBV9 and TRBJ1-2; no clear D gene. V was trimmed by 4 bases and J by 4 bases, leaving 17 bases between them. CDR3 length equals 15 residues. Germline V CDR1 and CDR2: SGDLS, YYNGEE. CDR3 nucleotides: TGTGCCAGCAGCCCGAGGGAAGGGCAAGGCTATGGCTACACCTTC. Translated, it gives CASSPREGQGYGYTF.

The rearrangement links TRBV6-5 to TRBJ2-3; possible D gene TRBD1, 5 bases. This CDR3 spans 12 amino acids. Trimming stripped 9 bases from V and 4 bases from J, with 11 bases between. The germline gives CDR1 MNHEY, CDR2 SVGAGI. In DNA, the CDR3 is TGTGCCAGTGGGGCTTTTGCAGATACGCAGTATTTT. The encoded protein is CASGAFADTQYF.

The gene calls are TRBV10-3 and TRBJ2-3, with a tentative D call TRBD1 (5 bases). V gave up 0 bases and J gave up 4 bases, with 8 bases separating them. The CDR3 consists of 14 residues. The germline V gene has CDR1 ENHRY and CDR2 SYGVKD. The CDR3 loop reads CAISESSRADTQYF. CDR3 DNA sequence: TGTGCCATCAGTGAGTCTAGCAGGGCAGATACGCAGTATTTT.